Below, 19 T cell receptor beta chains from the same sample are listed, as sequenced in a study of blood T cell repertoires in COVID-19. The assay was immunoSEQ multiplex PCR, and TCRdb's table has in-frame clones only and misses some. The sample has about 260,000 clones; about 83% are singletons. The sequenced material came from PBMCs or T cells enriched from blood (not recorded which). These receptor sequences come from a woman aged 45-60 years who had recovered from COVID-19.

This chain uses TRBV4-3 with TRBJ1-3; D not certain. From germline, CDR1 is LGHNA and CDR2 YSLEER. This CDR3 has 15 amino acids. Trimming stripped 0 bases from V and 0 bases from J, with 6 bases between. The CDR3 sequence is CASSQDMSSGNTIYF. CDR3 coding DNA: TGCGCCAGCAGCCAAGACATGAGCTCTGGAAACACCATATATTTT.

This clone occurred a few times. The chain is built from TRBV19 and TRBJ1-1; D gene ambiguous. The CDR3 has 13 amino acids. Germline V gives CDR1 LNHDA, CDR2 SQIVND (reference sequence). V was pared by 6 bases and J by 1 base, with 9 bases between. In nucleotides, the CDR3 is TGTGCCAGTAGATATTACAGGAACACTGAAGCTTTCTTT. It codes for CASRYYRNTEAFF.

V usage is TRBV6-6 and J usage is TRBJ2-5; 8 bases match TRBD2. The germline gives CDR1 MNHNY, CDR2 SVGAGI (reference sequence). The CDR3 has 15 residues. J lost 4 bases, V lost 4 bases, and 8 bases had no gene match. The chain's CDR3 is CASSWIGGASETQYF. CDR3 DNA: TGTGCCAGCAGTTGGATCGGGGGGGCCTCAGAGACCCAGTACTTC.

This clone was seen only once. This sequence joins TRBV14 and TRBJ2-3; TRBD2 is a possible D gene (5 bases). Between the trimmed V and J ends, which lost 8 bases and 5 bases, there was a span of 8 bases. Germline V gene data show CDR1 as SGHDN and CDR2 as FVKESK. There are 11 residues in the CDR3. As DNA, the CDR3 is TGTGCCAGCGGGAGCGGAGATACGCAGTATTTT. This sequence encodes CASGSGDTQYF.

The chain links TRBV10-3 to TRBJ2-1; the match to TRBD1 covers 8 bases. In germline, CDR1 is ENHRY, CDR2 SYGVKD. This CDR3 region has 16 residues. V gave up 7 bases and J gave up 5 bases; unmatched junction bases: 13. This CDR3 reads CAIKGQGASPHNEQFF. The CDR3 region has the DNA TGTGCCATCAAGGGGCAGGGGGCTTCCCCACACAATGAGCAGTTCTTC.

The genes are TRBV15 and TRBJ1-1; no firm D call. The V and J ends lost 0 bases and 11 bases respectively, with 16 bases between them. This CDR3 region has 14 residues. Germline V CDR1 and CDR2: LNHNV, YYDKDF (reference sequence). The CDR3 loop is CATSRDHGERSAFF. CDR3 nucleotide sequence: TGTGCCACCAGCAGAGATCACGGTGAAAGGAGTGCTTTCTTT.

J is TRBJ1-2 and V is TRBV25-1; D perhaps matches TRBD1 (5 bases). Germline assignment: CDR1 MGHDK and CDR2 SYGVNS. The CDR3 is made up of 14 amino acids. Trimming removed 1 base at V and 7 bases at J, with 13 bases between. The CDR3 loop is CASSESGGDSGYTF. As DNA, the CDR3 is TGTGCCAGCAGTGAATCGGGGGGGGACTCTGGCTACACCTTC.

The chain recombines TRBV3-1 (or the pseudogene TRBV3-2) with TRBJ1-1, with unresolved D. Trimming pared 1 base from V and 2 bases from J, leaving 8 bases between. CDR3 length: 14 residues. From germline, CDR1 is LGHDT and CDR2 YNNKEL (reference sequence). The CDR3 DNA reads as TGTGCCAGCAGCCAAGGGCACTACAACACTGAAGCTTTCTTT. Amino acid sequence: CASSQGHYNTEAFF.

The genes are TRBV2 and TRBJ2-5; 8 bases align to TRBD2. Losses at the gene ends were 8 bases for V and 4 bases for J; bases not matched to a gene: 6. The CDR3 totals 13 residues. Germline V gene lookup returns CDR1 SNHLY and CDR2 FYNNEI. CDR3 nucleotides: TGTGCCAGCGCCGGGGGGGGAGGAGAGACCCAGTACTTC. This codes for CASAGGGGETQYF.

V and J are TRBV7-2 and TRBJ2-7; TRBD2 matches 9 bases. Germline V gives CDR1 SGHTA, CDR2 FQGNSA. The CDR3 sequence is 14 residues long. The V gene end was trimmed by 6 bases and the J gene end by 1 base; junction bases not matched to a gene: 4. The CDR3 DNA sequence: TGTGCCAGCAGGACTAGCGGCAAATCCTACGAGCAGTACTTC. Amino acids: CASRTSGKSYEQYF.

The chain employs TRBV4-1 and TRBJ2-2; 11 nucleotides align to TRBD1. V dropped 7 bases and J dropped 5; count of bases not matched to a gene: 9. The CDR3 sequence is 16 residues long. CDR1 is MGHRA and CDR2 is YSYEKL in the germline V gene. This CDR3 is CASTTGQGVGTGELFF. The CDR3 DNA reads as TGCGCCAGCACAACGGGACAGGGGGTTGGAACCGGGGAGCTGTTTTTT.

This chain joins TRBV30 and TRBJ1-5; D uncertain. The CDR3 is 13 amino acids. The ends were cut back, 2 bases at V and 5 bases at J, with 10 bases in the middle. The V gene's germline CDR1 is GTSNPN and CDR2 SVGIG (reference sequence). CDR3 sequence reads: CAWSRGRDQPQHF. CDR3 DNA sequence: TGTGCCTGGAGTAGAGGGCGCGATCAGCCCCAGCATTTT.

This clone came up once. This chain uses TRBV28 with TRBJ1-1; the D gene is possibly TRBD1 (6 bases). Trimming stripped 3 bases from V and 0 bases from J, with 17 bases between. The CDR3 sequence is 17 residues long. Germline CDR1 reads MDHEN; CDR2 reads SYDVKM. CDR3 loop: CASSLSWDNYMNTEAFF. In DNA, the CDR3 is TGTGCCAGCAGTTTGAGTTGGGACAACTACATGAACACTGAAGCTTTCTTT.

This chain joins TRBV4-3 and TRBJ1-4, with a tentative D call TRBD1 (5 bases). V was shortened by 1 base and J by 6 bases, with 15 bases between the two germline ends. Per the germline V gene, CDR1 is LGHNA and CDR2 is YSLEER. The CDR3 totals 16 residues. Here the CDR3 reads CASSQATGGGYEKLFF. The CDR3 DNA is TGCGCCAGCAGCCAAGCTACTGGGGGGGGGTATGAAAAACTGTTTTTT.

A single count supports this clone. The chain combines TRBV19 with TRBJ1-4, with a possible D match to TRBD1 (5 bases). V lost 3 bases, J lost 0 bases, and 11 bases lay in between. The CDR3 is 16 amino acids. The germline V gene has CDR1 LNHDA and CDR2 SQIVND (reference sequence). CDR3 DNA: TGTGCCAGTAGTATTGGGGCAGCGCCAACTAATGAAAAACTGTTTTTT. The encoded protein is CASSIGAAPTNEKLFF.

J is TRBJ2-1 and V is TRBV7-2, with a possible D match to TRBD2 (6 bases). V was pared by 7 bases and J by 1 base, with 17 bases between. This CDR3 is 16 amino acids long. The germline V gene encodes CDR1 SGHTA and CDR2 FQGNSA. The CDR3 DNA reads TGTGCCAGCACTTTAGACCCGGGAGTATCCTACAATGAGCAGTTCTTC. It yields the protein CASTLDPGVSYNEQFF. Looking up the rest from reference TRBV7-2 and TRBJ2-1 gives the full variable domain: GAGVSQSPSNKVTEKGKDVELRCDPISGHTALYWYRQSLGQGLEFLIYFQGNSAPDKSGLPSDRFSAERTGGSVSTLTIQRTQQEDSAVYLCASTLDPGVSYNEQFFGPGTRLTVL.

The J gene is TRBJ2-3, the V gene TRBV10-3; 13 positions agree with TRBD2. Unmatched junction bases numbered 3, after V lost 4 bases and J lost 2 bases. Germline lookup yields CDR1 ENHRY and CDR2 SYGVKD. The CDR3 consists of 16 residues. In DNA form, the CDR3 reads TGTGCCATCAGTGGACTAGCGGGGGGATACACAGATACGCAGTATTTT. It yields the protein CAISGLAGGYTDTQYF.

Details on this clone: Other DNA sequences within the sample encode an identical CDR3. The chain recombines TRBV3-1 (or the pseudogene TRBV3-2) with TRBJ1-5; the D gene is possibly TRBD1 (5 bases). Germline V lookup: CDR1 LGHDT, CDR2 YNNKEL (reference sequence). The CDR3 sequence is 13 residues long. The ends were cut back, 5 bases at V and 2 bases at J, with 7 bases in the middle. The CDR3 coding sequence is TGTGCCAGCAGCAGGGGTGGCAATCAGCCCCAGCATTTT. Translating gives CASSRGGNQPQHF.

This chain connects TRBV29-1 to TRBJ2-5; the D is unclear. Germline CDR1 is SQVTM and CDR2 is ANQGSEA. Trimming removed 4 bases at V and 2 bases at J, with 8 bases between. This CDR3 region has 12 residues. The chain's CDR3 is CSVATVQETQYF. Here the CDR3 DNA reads TGCAGCGTTGCGACTGTTCAAGAGACCCAGTACTTC.